The 14 T cell receptor beta chains listed next were all sequenced from one sample in a study of patients and donors after allogeneic stem cell transplantation. One entry per CDR3 protein, called by TCRdb with MiXCR from the RT-PCR reads. Among under 200,000 distinct CDR3 sequences listed, around 30% were seen once. The specimen was blood, either unsorted or a sorted T cell fraction (not recorded which). Source of these receptors: a human donor who was either an allogeneic HSCT recipient or a stem cell or donor lymphocyte infusion donor (not recorded which). It is not recorded whose cells these are; they may come from a transplant donor.

This clonotype was counted between two and nine times. V gene TRBV27 combines with J gene TRBJ2-7; D is undetermined. Germline values: CDR1 MNHEY, CDR2 SMNVEV (reference sequence). The CDR3 covers 15 residues. V was cut by 3 bases and J by 0 bases, with 12 bases left in between. CDR3 DNA sequence: TGTGCCAGCAGTTTGCGAGCGAAGAGCTCCTACGAGCAGTACTTC. Its protein is CASSLRAKSSYEQYF.

This sequence joins TRBV6-2 or TRBV6-3 and TRBJ2-5; TRBD2 agrees at 9 bases. This CDR3 is built from 15 residues. J was trimmed by 2 bases and V by 5 bases; bases with no gene match: 6. Germline V lookup: CDR1 MNHEY, CDR2 SVGEGT. The CDR3 DNA sequence: TGTGCCAGCAGTAAACCGGGACTAGCACAAGAGACCCAGTACTTC. Amino acid sequence: CASSKPGLAQETQYF.

The sample holds a few counts of this clonotype. This rearrangement joins TRBV7-2 to TRBJ1-2; 9 bases align to TRBD1. V lost 0 bases, J lost 1 base, and 9 bases stayed unmatched. This CDR3 has 18 amino acids. CDR1 and CDR2 (germline): SGHTA, FQGNSA. DNA for the CDR3: TGTGCCAGCAGCTTAGCATCGCCGGGACAGGGCTATAACTATGGCTACACCTTC. As protein: CASSLASPGQGYNYGYTF.

This clonotype has only a few counts. One junction end disagrees with the germline gene, perhaps due to a read error. The genes are TRBV3-1 and TRBJ2-7; 9 nucleotides line up with TRBD1. The length of the CDR3 is 13 residues. From germline, CDR1 is LGHDT and CDR2 YNNKEL (reference sequence). The CDR3 spells CASSQTGGLRPHF. DNA for the CDR3: TGTGCCAGCAGCCAAACAGGGGGCCTCCGTCCCCACTTC.

This clonotype has ten or more counts. This sequence joins TRBV7-9 and TRBJ1-6; no clear D. The V gene's germline CDR1 is SEHNR and CDR2 FQNEAQ (reference sequence). This CDR3 comprises 12 residues. Trimming removed 5 bases at V and 10 bases at J, with 9 bases between. The CDR3 spells CASSPAQSPLHF. CDR3 DNA: TGTGCCAGCAGCCCCGCGCAGTCACCCCTCCACTTT.

This clonotype has only a few counts. This sequence joins TRBV12-3 or TRBV12-4 and TRBJ2-1; D is unclear. The CDR3 totals 11 residues. The V end was cut by 9 bases, the J end by 8 bases, with 11 bases between. The CDR3 sequence: CASTGDDEQFF. Written as DNA, the CDR3 is TGTGCCAGTACCGGAGACGATGAGCAGTTCTTC.

This clonotype was recorded once. The junction departs from the called germline gene at one end, perhaps through a read error. The CDR3 region is CASRLGVSGRLQETQYF. The CDR3 DNA is TGTGCCAGCAGATTAGGCGTTAGCGGGAGGCTACAAGAGACCCAGTACTTC. The J gene is TRBJ2-5, the V gene TRBV12-3 or TRBV12-4, with 10 bases aligning to TRBD2. The CDR3 contains 17 residues.

This clonotype has just a few counts. The chain is built from TRBV29-1 and TRBJ2-3; D unclear. The CDR3 covers 14 residues. Germline-derived CDR1 and CDR2 are SQVTM and ANQGSEA. V was cut by 3 bases and J by 2 bases, with 12 bases left in between. CDR3 amino acids: CSVDGQIPTDTQYF. The CDR3 nucleotides are TGCAGCGTTGATGGGCAAATCCCCACAGATACGCAGTATTTT.

The chain recombines TRBV4-1 with TRBJ1-4; D ambiguous. V shed 2 bases and J shed 7 bases, with 14 bases lying between them. Germline CDR1 MGHRA, CDR2 YSYEKL. This CDR3 has 15 amino acids. The CDR3 region is CASSQPGHGGEKLFF. The CDR3 DNA follows: TGCGCCAGCAGCCAACCGGGCCACGGAGGTGAAAAACTGTTTTTT.

The CDR3 here is CASSQDNGGRANYEQYF. DNA for the CDR3: TGCGCCAGCAGCCAAGATAATGGCGGGAGGGCTAACTACGAGCAGTACTTC. V gene TRBV4-3 combines with J gene TRBJ2-7, with 9 bases lining up with TRBD2. From germline, CDR1 is LGHNA and CDR2 YSLEER. The CDR3 sequence is 17 residues long. V trimming: 0 bases; J trimming: 3 bases; junction bases outside the gene matches: 9.

The chain uses TRBV7-2 and TRBJ1-2; no definite D call. Trimming stripped 2 bases from V and 4 bases from J, with 8 bases between. CDR3 length equals 13 residues. CDR1 is SGHTA, CDR2 FQGNSA, per germline. The CDR3 region has the DNA TGTGCCAGCAGCTTACCGGGTACCTATGGCTACACCTTC. This codes for CASSLPGTYGYTF.

The chain combines TRBV20-1 with TRBJ1-4; D is undetermined. Germline lookup yields CDR1 DFQATT and CDR2 SNEGSKA (reference sequence). CDR3 length: 11 amino acids. V gave up 7 bases and J gave up 6 bases, with 9 bases separating them. The CDR3 DNA follows: TGCAGTGTACTGACGTATGAAAAACTGTTTTTT. Residues: CSVLTYEKLFF.

The gene calls are TRBV7-9 and TRBJ1-2, with 8 bases matching TRBD1. Per the germline V gene, CDR1 is SEHNR and CDR2 is FQNEAQ (reference sequence). This CDR3 contains 18 residues. V shed 2 bases, J shed 4 bases, and the junction held 15 bases outside the gene matches. CDR3 amino acids: CASSLTETGQVAFYGYTF. The CDR3 region has the DNA TGTGCCAGCAGCTTAACTGAGACGGGACAGGTTGCTTTCTATGGCTACACCTTC.

V is TRBV29-1 and J is TRBJ1-2; TRBD1 might be the D (5 bases). V lost 3 bases and J 4 bases, leaving 12 bases between the germline ends. In germline, CDR1 is SQVTM, CDR2 ANQGSEA. The CDR3 is 13 amino acids. The CDR3 region is CSVDGGEVYGYTF. CDR3 in DNA: TGCAGCGTTGATGGGGGGGAGGTCTATGGCTACACCTTC.